This entry concerns a single T cell receptor (beta chain). Its matching antigen is unknown. Germline trimming cut 0 bases from V and 3 bases from J; bases unmatched to any gene: 9. This CDR3 contains 19 residues. Looked up from germline, CDR1 is SGHRS and CDR2 is YFSETQ. The data are from a study of OX40 agonist ivuxolimab in advanced cancers. The wider study: Patients got intravenous ivuxolimab at 0.01 to 10 mg/kg every 2 weeks. Previous treatment with anti-PD-1, anti-PD-L1 or anti-CTLA-4 therapy was allowed; roughly 40% had received some. Age averaged 60 years (range roughly 23 to 79), and just over 80% were male.

Whole-study findings and limits: Averaging showed that CD8+ T cells had more expanded clones than CD4+ did.

Here immunoSEQ multiplex PCR was the method, and the copy in TCRdb shows in-frame clones only, minus some. The sample holds fewer than 25,000 clones, 65% to 85% seen once. The J gene is TRBJ2-2, the V gene TRBV5-1, with 12 bases identical to TRBD1. Sample: CD4+ or CD8+ T cells sorted from blood, taken in a trial of the OX40 agonist ivuxolimab. This receptor was taken from an adult with an advanced solid tumor such as melanoma, head and neck, liver or kidney cancer. Here the CDR3 DNA reads TGCGCCAGCAGCTTGGAAATAGGGACAGGGGGCTTCGACACCGGGGAGCTGTTTTTT. It encodes CASSLEIGTGGFDTGELFF.